The 17 T cell receptor beta chains presented below share a single source sample, sequenced in a study of cytomegalovirus exposure and HLA in healthy donors. The PCR was carried out with 60 Vbeta primers and 13 Jbeta primers. TCRdb's table, derived via immunoSEQ multiplex PCR, lists solely in-frame clones and lacks some. There are approximately 140,000 clones in the sample; 70% to 85% occur only once, and over 8.5% lies in the top ten. The sample comprised PBMCs. The source of these receptors is a woman in her fifties or sixties in good health and CMV-seropositive.

The chain couples TRBV28 to TRBJ1-5; unclear D gene. Per germline, CDR1 MDHEN and CDR2 SYDVKM. CDR3 length: 13 amino acids. Trimming removed 4 bases at V and 9 bases at J, with 13 bases between. The CDR3 DNA is TGTGCCAGCAGTTACGAGCCTGAGAGGCCCCAGCATTTT. Its translation is CASSYEPERPQHF. The whole variable domain, remainder taken from reference TRBV28 and TRBJ1-5, is DVKVTQSSRYLVKRTGEKVFLECVQDMDHENMFWYRQDPGLGLRLIYFSYDVKMKEKGDIPEGYSVSREKKERFSLILESASTNQTSMYLCASSYEPERPQHFGDGTRLSIL.

The CDR3 DNA reads as TGTGCCAGTAGCCTGGGACAGGGTACCTACGAGCAGTACTTC. Encoded protein: CASSLGQGTYEQYF. The chain uses TRBV19 and TRBJ2-7, with 9 bases matching TRBD1. The CDR3 covers 14 residues. The V gene end was trimmed by 6 bases and the J gene end by 2 bases; junction bases not matched to a gene: 5. Germline V lookup: CDR1 LNHDA, CDR2 SQIVND (reference sequence).

The V call is TRBV28, the J call TRBJ2-5, with 11 bases matching TRBD1. The V segment lost 5 bases and the J segment 4 bases; nucleotides outside the gene matches: 6. The CDR3 has 15 amino acids. Germline values: CDR1 MDHEN, CDR2 SYDVKM. The CDR3 sequence: CASSQWDRGSETQYF. CDR3 coding DNA: TGTGCCAGCAGTCAGTGGGACAGGGGGTCAGAGACCCAGTACTTC.

This clone showed up just a few times. This chain connects TRBV5-1 to TRBJ1-5, with TRBD1 matching over 7 bases. Trimming cost V 3 bases and J 3 bases; bases outside gene matches: 6. The germline V gene encodes CDR1 SGHRS and CDR2 YFSETQ. This CDR3 region has 15 residues. CDR3 DNA sequence: TGCGCCAGCAGCTCCGAGGGACAGTTCAATCAGCCCCAGCATTTT. This encodes CASSSEGQFNQPQHF.

The chain carries TRBV30 and TRBJ1-2, with D perhaps TRBD1 (6 bases). Per the germline V gene, CDR1 is GTSNPN and CDR2 is SVGIG (reference sequence). V shed 7 bases and J shed 7 bases, with 10 bases lying between them. This CDR3 contains 10 residues. In DNA form, the CDR3 reads TGTGCCTTAGGGGGGGTTGGCTACACCTTC. It specifies CALGGVGYTF.

The rearrangement uses TRBV4-2 and TRBJ1-3; D ambiguous. This CDR3 has 17 amino acids. The germline gives CDR1 LGHNA, CDR2 YNFKEQ. Trimming removed 0 bases at V and 1 base at J, with 13 bases between. The CDR3 loop reads CASSQDRRISSGNTIYF. The CDR3 DNA follows: TGTGCCAGCAGCCAAGATCGGCGGATCTCTTCTGGAAACACCATATATTTT.

This clone has a single count. The chain links TRBV11-3 to TRBJ2-3; 9 bases map to TRBD1. CDR3 length equals 14 residues. The junction had 3 bases not matched to a gene; V was cut back by 5 bases and J by 3 bases. Germline CDR1 is SGHNT and CDR2 is YENEEA. The DNA for the CDR3 is TGTGCCAGCAGCCAAGGACAGGGGACAGATACGCAGTATTTT. This codes for CASSQGQGTDTQYF.

This chain connects TRBV7-9 to TRBJ1-2; maybe TRBD1 (6 bases). Trimming took 4 bases from V and 2 from J, leaving 8 bases between them. CDR3 length equals 13 residues. The germline gives CDR1 SEHNR, CDR2 FQNEAQ (reference sequence). In nucleotides, the CDR3 is TGTGCCAGCAGCTGGACAGAAAACTATGGCTACACCTTC. It yields the protein CASSWTENYGYTF. Filled out from reference TRBV7-9 and TRBJ1-2, the complete variable domain reads DTGVSQNPRHKITKRGQNVTFRCDPISEHNRLYWYRQTLGQGPEFLTYFQNEAQLEKSRLLSDRFSAERPKGSFSTLEIQRTEQGDSAMYLCASSWTENYGYTFGSGTRLTVV.

This clone was seen more than once but under ten times. The V and J genes are TRBV28 and TRBJ1-6; possible D gene TRBD1, 6 bases. The length of the CDR3 is 14 residues. CDR1 and CDR2 from the germline V gene are MDHEN and SYDVKM. Trimming took 7 bases from V and 7 from J, leaving 14 bases between them. CDR3 nucleotides: TGTGCCAGCACCCCGAGGGGGTGGAATTCACCCCTCCACTTT. Translation gives CASTPRGWNSPLHF. Complete variable domain (other parts from reference TRBV28 and TRBJ1-6): DVKVTQSSRYLVKRTGEKVFLECVQDMDHENMFWYRQDPGLGLRLIYFSYDVKMKEKGDIPEGYSVSREKKERFSLILESASTNQTSMYLCASTPRGWNSPLHFGNGTRLTVT.

This clone was observed a few times. In the same sample, other DNA sequences code for this CDR3. The chain joins TRBV15 to TRBJ2-5; the D gene is possibly TRBD2 (6 bases). The V end was cut by 3 bases, the J end by 5 bases, with 10 bases between. The CDR3 runs 13 residues. The germline V gene encodes CDR1 LNHNV and CDR2 YYDKDF (reference sequence). The CDR3 DNA sequence: TGTGCCACCAGCAGGGGGGGAGGTGAGACCCAGTACTTC. Protein sequence: CATSRGGGETQYF.

The chain combines TRBV6-1 with TRBJ2-3, with 7 nucleotides matching TRBD2. Germline values: CDR1 MNHNS, CDR2 SASEGT. There are 15 residues in the CDR3. V lost 6 bases, J lost 2 bases, and 8 bases stayed unmatched. The CDR3: CASSQVAGDTDTQYF. The DNA for the CDR3 is TGTGCCAGCAGCCAGGTGGCGGGAGACACAGATACGCAGTATTTT.

V is TRBV28 and J is TRBJ2-7, with 9 bases fitting TRBD1. Germline V lookup: CDR1 MDHEN, CDR2 SYDVKM. The CDR3 sequence is 18 residues long. The junction had 19 bases not matched to a gene; V was cut back by 5 bases and J by 5 bases. The CDR3 coding sequence is TGTGCCAGCAGTCAGTCTCTTTACCCTCCGGGACAGGGAAACGAGCAGTACTTC. As protein: CASSQSLYPPGQGNEQYF.

This clone is a singleton in its sample. V is TRBV5-8 and J is TRBJ2-3; 9 bases map to TRBD2. Germline V CDR1 and CDR2: SGHTS, YDEGEE. CDR3 size: 17 residues. V was pared by 0 bases and J by 5 bases, with 10 bases of the junction left unmatched. CDR3 amino acids: CASSLELRGGAGDTQYF. For the CDR3, the DNA is TGTGCCAGCAGCTTGGAGCTGCGCGGGGGGGCCGGAGATACGCAGTATTTT.

This chain joins TRBV20-1 and TRBJ2-7; weak D call: TRBD1 (6 bases). Trimming left V 7 bases short and J 3 bases short, with 10 bases between. CDR3 length: 11 amino acids. Germline V CDR1 and CDR2: DFQATT, SNEGSKA (reference sequence). Here the CDR3 DNA reads TGCAGTGGCCGGGACAACTACGAGCAGTACTTC. This codes for CSGRDNYEQYF.

The rearrangement links TRBV7-3 to TRBJ1-4; D gene unclear. The CDR3 spans 16 residues. Germline CDR1 and CDR2: SGHTA and FQGTGA. The germline V and J ends were trimmed by 2 bases and 0 bases, with 10 bases remaining between them. The CDR3 loop reads CASSLVSGSTNEKLFF. CDR3 DNA sequence: TGTGCCAGCAGCTTAGTTAGTGGTTCAACTAATGAAAAACTGTTTTTT. Using reference TRBV7-3 and TRBJ1-4 for the parts outside the CDR3, the full variable domain is GAGVSQTPSNKVTEKGKYVELRCDPISGHTALYWYRQSLGQGPEFLIYFQGTGAADDSGLPNDRFFAVRPEGSVSTLKIQRTERGDSAVYLCASSLVSGSTNEKLFFGSGTQLSVL.

This clone was counted a few times. The chain couples TRBV5-1 to TRBJ1-1; D call uncertain. The germline V gene has CDR1 SGHRS and CDR2 YFSETQ. Trimming cost V 4 bases and J 1 base, with 8 bases left between them. This CDR3 comprises 13 residues. The CDR3 region is CASSGQWNTEAFF. CDR3 coding DNA: TGCGCCAGCAGCGGTCAGTGGAACACTGAAGCTTTCTTT.

The chain recombines TRBV28 with TRBJ1-6; 7 bases are a match to TRBD1. V shed 3 bases, J shed 10 bases, and the junction held 9 bases outside the gene matches. This CDR3 has 15 amino acids. CDR1 MDHEN and CDR2 SYDVKM come from the germline V gene. The CDR3 region has the DNA TGTGCCAGCAGTTTCGACAGGGTTGGCATCTCACCCCTCCACTTT. Amino acid sequence: CASSFDRVGISPLHF.